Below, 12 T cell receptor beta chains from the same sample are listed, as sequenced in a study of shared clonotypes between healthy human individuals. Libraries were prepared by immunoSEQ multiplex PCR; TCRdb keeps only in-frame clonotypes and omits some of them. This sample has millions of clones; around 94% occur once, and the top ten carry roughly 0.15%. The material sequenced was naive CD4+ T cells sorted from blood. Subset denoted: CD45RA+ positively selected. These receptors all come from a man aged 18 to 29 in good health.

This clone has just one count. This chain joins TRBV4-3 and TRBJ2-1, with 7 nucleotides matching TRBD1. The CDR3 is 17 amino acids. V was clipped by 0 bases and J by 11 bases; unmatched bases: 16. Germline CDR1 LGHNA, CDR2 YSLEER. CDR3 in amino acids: CASSQDPAGGLRPQQFF. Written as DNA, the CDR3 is TGCGCCAGCAGCCAAGATCCGGCAGGGGGTCTACGCCCCCAGCAGTTCTTC.

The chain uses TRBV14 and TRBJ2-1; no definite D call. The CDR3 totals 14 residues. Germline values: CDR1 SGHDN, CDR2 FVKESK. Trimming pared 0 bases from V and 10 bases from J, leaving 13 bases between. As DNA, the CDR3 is TGTGCCAGCAGCCAAGATGGCAGCTGGGCGGAGCAGTTCTTC. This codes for CASSQDGSWAEQFF.

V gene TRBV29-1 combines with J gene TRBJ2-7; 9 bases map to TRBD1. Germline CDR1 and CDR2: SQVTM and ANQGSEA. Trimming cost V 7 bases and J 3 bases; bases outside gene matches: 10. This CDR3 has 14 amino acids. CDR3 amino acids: CSARVGQGYYEQYF. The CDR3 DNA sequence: TGCAGCGCTCGCGTTGGACAGGGGTACTACGAGCAGTACTTC.

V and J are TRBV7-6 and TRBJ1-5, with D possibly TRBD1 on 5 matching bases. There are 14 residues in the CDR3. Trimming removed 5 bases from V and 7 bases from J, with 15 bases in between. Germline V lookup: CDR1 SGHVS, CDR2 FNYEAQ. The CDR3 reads CASSPWDVSQPQHF. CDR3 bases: TGTGCCAGCAGCCCATGGGACGTAAGCCAGCCCCAGCATTTT.

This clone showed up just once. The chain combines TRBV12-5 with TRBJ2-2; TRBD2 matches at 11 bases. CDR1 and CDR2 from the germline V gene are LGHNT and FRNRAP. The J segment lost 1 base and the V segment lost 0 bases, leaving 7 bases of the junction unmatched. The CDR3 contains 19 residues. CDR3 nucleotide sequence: TGTGCTAGTGGTTTGGTACTTCTAGCGGGGGGAAAGAACACCGGGGAGCTGTTTTTT. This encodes CASGLVLLAGGKNTGELFF.

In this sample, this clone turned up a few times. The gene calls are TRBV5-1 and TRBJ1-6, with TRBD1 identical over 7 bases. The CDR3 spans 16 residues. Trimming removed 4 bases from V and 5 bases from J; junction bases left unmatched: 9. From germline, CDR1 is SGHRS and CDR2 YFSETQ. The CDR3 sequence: CASSIHTGDHNSPLHF. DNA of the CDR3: TGCGCCAGCAGCATACATACAGGGGACCATAATTCACCCCTCCACTTT.

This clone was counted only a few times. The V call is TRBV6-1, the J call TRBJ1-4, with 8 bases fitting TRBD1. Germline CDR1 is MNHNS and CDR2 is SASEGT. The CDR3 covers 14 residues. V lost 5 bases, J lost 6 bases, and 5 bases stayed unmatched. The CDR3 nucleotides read TGTGCCAGCAGTACAGGGGGAGGCGATGAAAAACTGTTTTTT. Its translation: CASSTGGGDEKLFF.

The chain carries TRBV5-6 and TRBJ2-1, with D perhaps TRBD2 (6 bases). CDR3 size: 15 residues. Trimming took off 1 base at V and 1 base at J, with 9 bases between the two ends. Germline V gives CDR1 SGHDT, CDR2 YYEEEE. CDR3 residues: CASSLYSGSYNEQFF. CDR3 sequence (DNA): TGTGCCAGCAGCTTGTATAGCGGATCCTACAATGAGCAGTTCTTC.

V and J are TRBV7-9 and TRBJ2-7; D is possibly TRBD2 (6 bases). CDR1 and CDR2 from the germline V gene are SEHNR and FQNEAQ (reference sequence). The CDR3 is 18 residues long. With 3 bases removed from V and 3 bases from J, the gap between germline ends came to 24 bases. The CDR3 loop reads CASSFSGPRRMKIYEQYF. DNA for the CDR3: TGTGCCAGCAGCTTCAGCGGGCCCCGTCGAATGAAAATCTACGAGCAGTACTTC.

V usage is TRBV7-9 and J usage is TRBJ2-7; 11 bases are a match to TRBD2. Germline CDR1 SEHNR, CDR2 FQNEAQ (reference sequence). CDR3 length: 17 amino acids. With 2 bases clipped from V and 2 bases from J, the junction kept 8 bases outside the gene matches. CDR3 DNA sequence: TGTGCCAGCAGCTTATCACCTAGCGGGAGGATCGCCTACGAGCAGTACTTC. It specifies CASSLSPSGRIAYEQYF. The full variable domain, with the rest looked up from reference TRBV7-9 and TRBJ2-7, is DTGVSQNPRHKITKRGQNVTFRCDPISEHNRLYWYRQTLGQGPEFLTYFQNEAQLEKSRLLSDRFSAERPKGSFSTLEIQRTEQGDSAMYLCASSLSPSGRIAYEQYFGPGTRLTVT.

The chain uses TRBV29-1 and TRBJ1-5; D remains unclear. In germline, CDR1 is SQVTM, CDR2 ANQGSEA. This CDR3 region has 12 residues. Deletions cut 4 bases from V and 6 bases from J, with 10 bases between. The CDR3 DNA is TGCAGCGTTGGCATACTCGGTCAGCCCCAGCATTTT. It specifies CSVGILGQPQHF.

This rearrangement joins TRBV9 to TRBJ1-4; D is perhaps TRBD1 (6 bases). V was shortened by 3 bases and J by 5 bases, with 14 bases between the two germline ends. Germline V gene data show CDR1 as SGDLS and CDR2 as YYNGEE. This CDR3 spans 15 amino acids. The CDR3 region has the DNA TGTGCCAGCAGCGCTCAAGGGGGTGGGAATGAAAAACTGTTTTTT. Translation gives CASSAQGGGNEKLFF.